This T cell receptor (beta chain) derives from a study of blood T cell repertoires in COVID-19. Study-level background: The United States, Italy and Spain were the sources of the acute and convalescent COVID-19 samples. T cells, B-cell-depleted T cells, or PBMCs supplied cDNA or gDNA.

The CDR3 is 15 residues long. Germline values: CDR1 MNHNS, CDR2 SASEGT. About this clone itself: The junction does not match germline at one end; this may be a read error.

The Seattle patients, enrolled during active infection, were followed longitudinally. Authors' analysis steps: Researchers report that nucleated cell counts were estimated from reference gene primer amplification. The data were produced by immunoSEQ multiplex PCR, yet TCRdb's version contains in-frame clones alone and is incomplete. V and J calls and clone size are as listed in that table; D and trimming were resolved from the DNA. Of over 70,000 clones listed, roughly 91% were seen once; the top ten hold approximately 7%. Sequencing input: peripheral blood. The clonotype originates from a man in his late teens or twenties with COVID-19, enrolled during active disease. V gene TRBV6-1 combines with J gene TRBJ1-4, with D perhaps matching TRBD1 (5 bases). The CDR3 bases are TGTGCCAGCAGTGAAGCCCGCAGGGCCCTGGAGGGACTGCTTTTT. Translated, it gives CASSEARRALEGLLF.